This T cell receptor beta chain is from a study of siplizumab effects on memory and regulatory T cells. Findings of the study overall: Most proliferating CD4+ or CD8+ clones, roughly 80-95%, had no naive or memory assignment. Solely a minor proportion of alloreactive clones could be assigned to unstimulated subsets.

Worth noting for this clone: Antigen unknown.

TCRdb's copy holds only in-frame clones and misses some; the assay was immunoSEQ multiplex PCR. The table lists roughly 100,000 clones, more than 85% of them singletons. J was trimmed by 2 bases and V by 3 bases; bases with no gene match: 1. This CDR3 is built from 13 residues. Per germline, CDR1 SEHNR and CDR2 FQNEAQ (reference sequence). The material sequenced was CD4+ T cells sorted from blood. The source is a human donor in good health. This chain joins TRBV7-9 and TRBJ2-7, with TRBD1 matching 7 bases. CDR3 sequence reads: CASSLRGPYEQYF. The CDR3 coding sequence is TGTGCCAGCAGCTTGAGGGGGCCCTACGAGCAGTACTTC.